This is a list of T cell receptor beta chains from one sample in a study of blood T cell repertoires in COVID-19. Measured with immunoSEQ multiplex PCR; TCRdb has only the in-frame clones, and not every one. This sample carries about 130,000 clones, roughly 83% of them seen once, and the ten largest clones take roughly 3%. The sequenced sample was peripheral blood. All receptors come from a woman of 80 years or more with acute or convalescent COVID-19. Each CDR3 is given with its conserved first and last residue. Fields, in order: V gene, clone size, J gene, D gene, CDR3 protein, CDR3 DNA. D genes are given only for firm matches. Where a row states a size, it is once, few, many or the class of an expanded clone; other rows omit it.

V gene: TRBV3-1/TRBV3-2; clone size: NA; J gene: TRBJ2-1; D gene: NA; CDR3 protein: CASSQTGSSYNEQFF; CDR3 DNA: TGTGCCAGCAGCCAAACAGGGAGCTCCTACAATGAGCAGTTCTTC
V gene: TRBV3-1/TRBV3-2; clone size: NA; J gene: TRBJ1-6; D gene: NA; CDR3 protein: CASSQGQNSPLHF; CDR3 DNA: TGTGCCAGCAGCCAAGGACAGAATTCACCCCTCCACTTT
V gene: TRBV10-1; clone size: once; J gene: TRBJ2-7; D gene: TRBD1; CDR3 protein: CASSDTGTGAYEQYF; CDR3 DNA: TGCGCCAGCAGTGACACCGGGACAGGGGCCTACGAGCAGTACTTC
V gene: TRBV2; clone size: NA; J gene: TRBJ1-4; D gene: TRBD1; CDR3 protein: CASSRTGATNEKLFF; CDR3 DNA: TGTGCCAGCTCCCGGACAGGGGCAACTAATGAAAAACTGTTTTTT
V gene: TRBV6-2/TRBV6-3; clone size: once; J gene: TRBJ1-4; D gene: NA; CDR3 protein: CASSYIPRGEKLFF; CDR3 DNA: TGTGCCAGCAGTTACATACCCCGAGGGGAAAAACTGTTTTTT
V gene: TRBV28; clone size: NA; J gene: TRBJ1-3; D gene: NA; CDR3 protein: CASSFLGGGSGNTIYF; CDR3 DNA: TGTGCCAGCAGTTTTTTGGGGGGAGGTTCCGGAAACACCATATATTTT
V gene: TRBV7-8; clone size: NA; J gene: TRBJ1-1; D gene: NA; CDR3 protein: CASSLEQTIEAFF; CDR3 DNA: TGTGCCAGCAGCTTAGAACAGACCATTGAAGCTTTCTTT
V gene: TRBV7-9; clone size: NA; J gene: TRBJ1-4; D gene: NA; CDR3 protein: CASSSPGGNEKLFF; CDR3 DNA: TGTGCCAGCAGCTCACCCGGGGGGAATGAAAAACTGTTTTTT
V gene: TRBV29-1; clone size: once; J gene: TRBJ2-7; D gene: NA; CDR3 protein: CSVSTDPSRGEQYF; CDR3 DNA: TGCAGCGTTTCGACCGACCCCAGTAGGGGCGAGCAGTACTTC
V gene: TRBV6-2/TRBV6-3; clone size: NA; J gene: TRBJ2-1; D gene: NA; CDR3 protein: CASSFTGDEQFF; CDR3 DNA: TGTGCCAGCAGTTTCACAGGAGATGAGCAGTTCTTC
V gene: TRBV18; clone size: NA; J gene: TRBJ1-3; D gene: NA; CDR3 protein: CASSPQLGGSGNTIYF; CDR3 DNA: TGTGCCAGCTCACCACAATTAGGGGGCTCTGGAAACACCATATATTTT
V gene: TRBV27; clone size: NA; J gene: TRBJ2-7; D gene: NA; CDR3 protein: CASSLDRNSYEQYF; CDR3 DNA: TGTGCCAGCAGTTTGGACAGAAACTCCTACGAGCAGTACTTC
V gene: TRBV19; clone size: NA; J gene: TRBJ2-7; D gene: NA; CDR3 protein: CASSIRTGEQYF; CDR3 DNA: TGTGCCAGTAGTATTCGGACGGGGGAGCAGTACTTC
V gene: TRBV2; clone size: NA; J gene: TRBJ2-3; D gene: NA; CDR3 protein: CASSDRALVFVDTQYF; CDR3 DNA: TGTGCCAGCAGTGACAGGGCCCTTGTATTTGTCGATACGCAGTATTTT
V gene: TRBV6-5; clone size: NA; J gene: TRBJ1-6; D gene: NA; CDR3 protein: CASSYQGYHNSPLHF; CDR3 DNA: TGTGCCAGCAGTTACCAGGGTTACCATAATTCACCCCTCCACTTT
V gene: TRBV6-6; clone size: once; J gene: TRBJ2-7; D gene: NA; CDR3 protein: CASSYWGNPYEQYF; CDR3 DNA: TGTGCCAGCAGTTACTGGGGCAATCCCTACGAGCAGTACTTC
V gene: TRBV6-2/TRBV6-3; clone size: NA; J gene: TRBJ1-2; D gene: NA; CDR3 protein: CASSYSERGGGYTF; CDR3 DNA: TGTGCCAGCAGTTACTCGGAGAGGGGAGGTGGCTACACCTTC
V gene: TRBV7-9; clone size: NA; J gene: TRBJ1-1; D gene: TRBD1; CDR3 protein: CASSTLDRGLVEAFF; CDR3 DNA: TGTGCCAGCAGCACATTGGACAGGGGGCTAGTTGAAGCTTTCTTT
V gene: TRBV7-8; clone size: NA; J gene: TRBJ1-4; D gene: NA; CDR3 protein: CASSLGQDSATNEKLFF; CDR3 DNA: TGTGCCAGCAGCTTAGGCCAGGACAGTGCAACTAATGAAAAACTGTTTTTT
V gene: TRBV18; clone size: NA; J gene: TRBJ1-1; D gene: NA; CDR3 protein: CASSTIGLMNTEAFF; CDR3 DNA: TGTGCCAGCTCGACAATAGGACTCATGAACACTGAAGCTTTCTTT
V gene: TRBV27; clone size: NA; J gene: TRBJ1-2; D gene: TRBD1; CDR3 protein: CASSFRTGGGYTF; CDR3 DNA: TGTGCCAGCAGTTTCCGGACAGGGGGCGGCTACACCTTC
V gene: TRBV6-5; clone size: NA; J gene: TRBJ1-4; D gene: NA; CDR3 protein: CASSMKGVNEKLFF; CDR3 DNA: TGTGCCAGCAGTATGAAAGGGGTCAATGAAAAACTGTTTTTT
V gene: TRBV7-9; clone size: once; J gene: TRBJ2-7; D gene: TRBD2; CDR3 protein: CASSPRGGGPSSYEQYF; CDR3 DNA: TGTGCCAGCAGCCCGCGGGGGGGAGGGCCGAGCTCCTACGAGCAGTACTTC
V gene: TRBV28; clone size: few; J gene: TRBJ1-1; D gene: NA; CDR3 protein: CASSSVNTEAFF; CDR3 DNA: TGTGCCAGCAGCTCAGTGAACACTGAAGCTTTCTTT
V gene: TRBV3-1/TRBV3-2; clone size: once; J gene: TRBJ2-1; D gene: TRBD1; CDR3 protein: CASSLSLGGEQFF; CDR3 DNA: TGTGCCAGCAGCCTTTCACTAGGGGGCGAGCAGTTCTTC
V gene: TRBV11-2; clone size: NA; J gene: TRBJ1-1; D gene: NA; CDR3 protein: CASSLLSMAAEAFF; CDR3 DNA: TGTGCCAGCAGCTTATTAAGCATGGCGGCTGAAGCTTTCTTT
V gene: TRBV11-2; clone size: NA; J gene: TRBJ1-5; D gene: TRBD1; CDR3 protein: CASSLARTGNQPQHF; CDR3 DNA: TGTGCCAGCAGCTTGGCCCGGACAGGGAATCAGCCCCAGCATTTT
V gene: TRBV4-1; clone size: NA; J gene: TRBJ2-7; D gene: NA; CDR3 protein: CASSQEARGSYEQYF; CDR3 DNA: TGCGCCAGCAGCCAAGAAGCAAGGGGTTCCTACGAGCAGTACTTC
V gene: TRBV19; clone size: NA; J gene: TRBJ1-1; D gene: TRBD1; CDR3 protein: CASSKGTGRVNTEAFF; CDR3 DNA: TGTGCCAGTAGTAAAGGGACAGGCCGCGTGAACACTGAAGCTTTCTTT
V gene: TRBV15; clone size: NA; J gene: TRBJ1-1; D gene: NA; CDR3 protein: CATSQIAGFREAFF; CDR3 DNA: TGTGCCACCAGCCAGATAGCAGGGTTCCGTGAAGCTTTCTTT
V gene: TRBV4-1; clone size: NA; J gene: TRBJ2-3; D gene: TRBD2; CDR3 protein: CASSRSSGGGSDTQYF; CDR3 DNA: TGCGCCAGCAGCCGTTCTAGCGGGGGGGGGTCAGATACGCAGTATTTT
V gene: TRBV25-1; clone size: NA; J gene: TRBJ1-2; D gene: NA; CDR3 protein: CASSEWVGGLHGYTF; CDR3 DNA: TGTGCCAGCAGTGAATGGGTCGGGGGGCTCCATGGCTACACCTTC
V gene: TRBV7-8; clone size: NA; J gene: TRBJ1-5; D gene: NA; CDR3 protein: CASSLNRAGNQPQHF; CDR3 DNA: TGTGCCAGCAGCTTGAACAGGGCCGGGAATCAGCCCCAGCATTTT
V gene: TRBV7-2; clone size: once; J gene: TRBJ1-5; D gene: TRBD1; CDR3 protein: CASSVRQGQQPQHF; CDR3 DNA: TGTGCCAGCAGCGTAAGACAGGGGCAGCAGCCCCAGCATTTT
V gene: TRBV18; clone size: NA; J gene: TRBJ1-2; D gene: TRBD1; CDR3 protein: CASSPPSVRGHRGYTF; CDR3 DNA: TGTGCCAGCTCACCACCGTCTGTCAGGGGGCATCGGGGCTACACCTTC
V gene: TRBV27; clone size: NA; J gene: TRBJ1-2; D gene: NA; CDR3 protein: CASSLNREVGGYTF; CDR3 DNA: TGTGCCAGCAGTTTAAACAGGGAAGTTGGGGGCTACACCTTC